These 25 T cell receptor beta chains were sequenced from one sample in a study of blood T cell repertoires in COVID-19 (dated by TCRdb to about 2020). Receptor libraries were prepared by the immunoSEQ multiplex PCR assay. As stored in TCRdb, this immuneACCESS dataset retains in-frame rearrangements with V and J assigned. A fraction of the clones does not appear; measured against another copy, unresolved V genes explain less than half of the discrepancy, and the remainder lacks a known reason. The sample table contains approximately 220,000 clones; only one count was recorded for 80% to 90% of them. The ten top clones hold just over 2.5% of the sample. Sequencing input: PBMCs or T cells enriched from blood (not recorded which). These receptors were taken from a woman younger than 45 with acute COVID-19.

The rearrangement uses TRBV5-1 and TRBJ2-1; no clear D. V shed 0 bases and J shed 0 bases, with 10 bases lying between them. The CDR3 covers 16 residues. CDR1 is SGHRS, CDR2 YFSETQ, per germline. The DNA of the CDR3 is TGCGCCAGCAGCTTGGGGTGGGCAGTCTCCTACAATGAGCAGTTCTTC. This translates into CASSLGWAVSYNEQFF.

The rearrangement joins TRBV7-9 to TRBJ1-2, with 8 bases identical to TRBD1. The CDR3 is 16 amino acids. J gave up 5 bases and V 5 bases, and 13 bases lay outside the gene matches. CDR1 is SEHNR and CDR2 is FQNEAQ in the germline V gene (reference sequence). The CDR3 protein is CASSPSDRGSVYGYTF. DNA of the CDR3: TGTGCCAGCAGCCCATCCGACAGGGGATCAGTTTATGGCTACACCTTC.

The rearrangement joins TRBV3-1 (or the pseudogene TRBV3-2) to TRBJ2-7, with D possibly matching TRBD2 (5 bases). The CDR3 runs 13 residues. The V end was cut by 1 base, the J end by 9 bases, with 13 bases between. Per germline, CDR1 LGHDT and CDR2 YNNKEL (reference sequence). The CDR3 coding sequence is TGTGCCAGCAGCCAAGGAACCCTACGGGGGCAGTACTTC. It translates to CASSQGTLRGQYF.

On this clone: Distinct nucleotide sequences in the sample also encode this CDR3. The V call is TRBV4-3, the J call TRBJ2-7, with 9 nucleotides matching TRBD1. V was pared by 4 bases and J by 1 base, with 2 bases of the junction left unmatched. The length of the CDR3 is 14 residues. Per the germline V gene, CDR1 is LGHNA and CDR2 is YSLEER. The CDR3 region has the DNA TGCGCCAGCAGCCCCGGGACAGGGTCCTACGAGCAGTACTTC. Translation: CASSPGTGSYEQYF.

V gene TRBV21-1 combines with J gene TRBJ1-1. TRBV21-1 is a documented pseudogene. The CDR3 contains 14 residues. CDR3 nucleotides: TGTGCCAGCAGACTACTACCGAGGCGGACTGAAGCTTTCTTT. It translates to CASRLLPRRTEAFF.

The chain links TRBV7-9 to TRBJ2-7, with D possibly matching TRBD1 (5 bases). The V gene's germline CDR1 is SEHNR and CDR2 FQNEAQ (reference sequence). The CDR3 extends over 12 amino acids. The V end was cut by 4 bases, the J end by 7 bases, with 11 bases between. In DNA, the CDR3 is TGTGCCAGCAGCTCCAGGGAAAAAGAGCAGTACTTC. Translation: CASSSREKEQYF.

The chain couples TRBV5-1 to TRBJ1-1, with 7 bases that match TRBD1. The length of the CDR3 is 14 residues. V trimming: 5 bases; J trimming: 11 bases; junction bases outside the gene matches: 15. From germline, CDR1 is SGHRS and CDR2 YFSETQ. The CDR3 DNA reads as TGCGCCAGCAGTGAAGGGGACAGTACAAGTGACGCTTTCTTT. Residues: CASSEGDSTSDAFF.

This clone was counted a few times. The chain uses TRBV7-9 and TRBJ2-7; possible D gene TRBD2, 5 bases. V was shortened by 1 base and J by 11 bases, with 15 bases between the two germline ends. Germline assignment: CDR1 SEHNR and CDR2 FQNEAQ (reference sequence). The CDR3 runs 13 residues. As DNA, the CDR3 is TGTGCCAGCAGCTTAGGGGTCGCGGGCTCGAAGTACTTC. Protein product: CASSLGVAGSKYF.

The chain links TRBV7-2 to TRBJ2-5; no clear D gene. The CDR3 contains 14 residues. Trimming took 0 bases from V and 2 from J, leaving 7 bases between them. Germline lookup yields CDR1 SGHTA and CDR2 FQGNSA. The CDR3 is CASSLAPSQETQYF. CDR3 bases: TGTGCCAGCAGCTTAGCTCCCTCGCAAGAGACCCAGTACTTC.

The chain employs TRBV5-5 and TRBJ2-5, with a tentative D call TRBD1 (5 bases). Trimming cost V 6 bases and J 5 bases, with 17 bases left between them. The CDR3 runs 14 residues. Germline CDR1 and CDR2: SGHKS and YYEKEE (reference sequence). The DNA for the CDR3 is TGTGCCAGCAACGTCCAGGGTCTCTTGGAGACCCAGTACTTC. Protein: CASNVQGLLETQYF.

This chain connects TRBV7-2 to TRBJ2-7; TRBD2 matches at 8 bases. CDR1 is SGHTA and CDR2 is FQGNSA in the germline V gene. This CDR3 spans 14 amino acids. Trimming removed 5 bases from V and 3 bases from J; junction bases left unmatched: 6. The chain's CDR3 is CASSSTGTSYEQYF. In nucleotides, the CDR3 is TGTGCCAGCAGCAGCACCGGGACTAGCTACGAGCAGTACTTC.

V and J are TRBV5-5 and TRBJ1-2, with 8 bases fitting TRBD1. This CDR3 comprises 16 residues. Germline CDR1 SGHKS, CDR2 YYEKEE (reference sequence). J was trimmed by 1 base and V by 3 bases; bases with no gene match: 8. CDR3 sequence reads: CASSWDRRGLNYGYTF. The CDR3 DNA sequence: TGTGCCAGCAGCTGGGACAGGCGAGGGCTTAACTATGGCTACACCTTC. Supplemented by reference TRBV5-5 and TRBJ1-2, the full variable domain reads DAGVTQSPTHLIKTRGQQVTLRCSPISGHKSVSWYQQVLGQGPQFIFQYYEKEERGRGNFPDRFSARQFPNYSSELNVNALLLGDSALYLCASSWDRRGLNYGYTFGSGTRLTVV.

In this sample, this clone turned up a few times. The genes are TRBV25-1 and TRBJ1-2; TRBD1 is a possible D gene (6 bases). The V and J ends lost 1 base and 6 bases respectively, with 9 bases between them. The length of the CDR3 is 13 residues. Germline CDR1 reads MGHDK; CDR2 reads SYGVNS. CDR3 protein: CASSESGADGYTF. The CDR3 DNA reads as TGTGCCAGCAGTGAATCAGGGGCGGATGGCTACACCTTC.

The rearrangement links TRBV2 to TRBJ1-2; D is ambiguous. CDR1 is SNHLY, CDR2 FYNNEI, per germline. The CDR3 consists of 13 residues. V lost 4 bases, J lost 0 bases, and 6 bases lay in between. CDR3 sequence (DNA): TGTGCCAGCAGTGGGGCAGCTAACTATGGCTACACCTTC. Its protein product is CASSGAANYGYTF.

This rearrangement joins TRBV2 to TRBJ1-2, with no clear D. With 4 bases removed from V and 4 bases from J, the gap between germline ends came to 10 bases. The CDR3 covers 13 residues. The germline gives CDR1 SNHLY, CDR2 FYNNEI. As DNA, the CDR3 is TGTGCCAGCAGTGGACACTCCTTCTATGGCTACACCTTC. This sequence encodes CASSGHSFYGYTF.

V and J are TRBV11-2 and TRBJ1-3; D unresolved. The V gene lost 0 bases and the J gene lost 4 bases, with 16 bases spanning the gap. This CDR3 spans 17 amino acids. Germline assignment: CDR1 SGHAT and CDR2 FQNNGV. The CDR3: CASSLDLWQDEGNTIYF. The CDR3 DNA is TGTGCCAGCAGCTTAGATCTGTGGCAGGATGAAGGAAACACCATATATTTT.

This chain links TRBV4-2 with TRBJ1-2, with unresolved D. Germline loops: CDR1 LGHNA, CDR2 YNFKEQ. CDR3 length equals 15 residues. The V and J ends lost 0 bases and 2 bases respectively, with 10 bases between them. The CDR3 is CASSQDRSENYGYTF. In DNA, the CDR3 is TGTGCCAGCAGCCAAGATCGATCGGAGAACTATGGCTACACCTTC.

This clone was found once. The chain has TRBV7-2 and TRBJ1-1, with TRBD1 matching 8 bases. Trimming cost V 5 bases and J 1 base; bases outside gene matches: 3. This CDR3 contains 14 residues. CDR1 and CDR2 (germline): SGHTA, FQGNSA. This CDR3 is CASSRGQANTEAFF. The DNA for the CDR3 is TGTGCCAGCAGCAGGGGACAGGCGAACACTGAAGCTTTCTTT. The entire variable domain, with the rest obtained from reference TRBV7-2 and TRBJ1-1, is as follows: GAGVSQSPSNKVTEKGKDVELRCDPISGHTALYWYRQSLGQGLEFLIYFQGNSAPDKSGLPSDRFSAERTGGSVSTLTIQRTQQEDSAVYLCASSRGQANTEAFFGQGTRLTVV.

The V gene is TRBV4-1, the J gene TRBJ1-1; D gene unclear. Per the germline V gene, CDR1 is MGHRA and CDR2 is YSYEKL. This CDR3 has 14 amino acids. V lost 8 bases to trimming and J lost 5 bases, with 18 bases between them. The CDR3 DNA reads TGCGCCAGCCGACGAACGGGGTTATGGACTGAAGCTTTCTTT. Amino acid sequence: CASRRTGLWTEAFF.

The chain combines TRBV19 with TRBJ1-2, with a weak D call TRBD1 (6 bases). The CDR3 extends over 13 amino acids. V was pared by 7 bases and J by 5 bases, with 14 bases between. Per germline, CDR1 LNHDA and CDR2 SQIVND (reference sequence). The DNA for the CDR3 is TGTGCCAGTACCACAGGGAGGGATTATGGCTACACCTTC. Protein: CASTTGRDYGYTF.

The J gene is TRBJ1-5, the V gene TRBV27; D call uncertain. Germline V CDR1 and CDR2: MNHEY, SMNVEV (reference sequence). Trimming pared 4 bases from V and 1 base from J, leaving 11 bases between. The CDR3 extends over 15 amino acids. CDR3 DNA: TGTGCCAGCAGTTCCCCCCTAGAGAGCAATCAGCCCCAGCATTTT. Translating it yields CASSSPLESNQPQHF.

V is TRBV4-1 and J is TRBJ1-4; unclear D gene. V shed 4 bases and J shed 0 bases, with 18 bases lying between them. This CDR3 is built from 18 residues. CDR1 and CDR2 from the germline V gene are MGHRA and YSYEKL. CDR3 DNA sequence: TGCGCCAGCAGCCCCCTTTTTCTACGGGAGGCAACTAATGAAAAACTGTTTTTT. Translated, it gives CASSPLFLREATNEKLFF.

CDR3 coding DNA: TGTGCCAGTAGTACGGGGCTGGGGACAGGGCATGGCTACACCTTC. It specifies CASSTGLGTGHGYTF. The chain recombines TRBV19 with TRBJ1-2; 9 bases fit TRBD1. Germline values: CDR1 LNHDA, CDR2 SQIVND (reference sequence). V was pared by 4 bases and J by 6 bases, with 9 bases of the junction left unmatched. There are 15 residues in the CDR3.

The chain joins TRBV7-2 to TRBJ1-2; D not resolved. Per the germline V gene, CDR1 is SGHTA and CDR2 is FQGNSA. V shed 5 bases and J shed 4 bases, with 11 bases lying between them. The CDR3 runs to 13 residues. CDR3 protein: CASSPRFLYGYTF. The CDR3 region has the DNA TGTGCCAGCAGCCCCCGGTTTCTCTATGGCTACACCTTC.

The genes are TRBV30 and TRBJ2-1, with D uncertain. Per the germline V gene, CDR1 is GTSNPN and CDR2 is SVGIG (reference sequence). Trimming removed 2 bases from V and 0 bases from J, with 8 bases in between. The CDR3 has 14 amino acids. The CDR3 loop is CAWSIRSSYNEQFF. The CDR3 region has the DNA TGTGCCTGGAGTATCAGAAGCTCCTACAATGAGCAGTTCTTC.